This T cell receptor beta chain was observed in a study of blood T cell repertoires in COVID-19. On the study more broadly: In each case, the material was cDNA or gDNA derived from T cells, B-cell-depleted T cells, or PBMCs.

Germline V gives CDR1 SQVTM, CDR2 ANQGSEA. The ends were cut back, 5 bases at V and 6 bases at J, with 7 bases in the middle. CDR3 size: 10 residues. TCRdb's copy holds only in-frame clones and misses some; the assay was immunoSEQ multiplex PCR. The sample records about 250,000 clones, about 86% being singletons. Sequencing input: peripheral blood. This TCR was sampled from an elderly man with acute or convalescent COVID-19. The chain uses TRBV29-1 and TRBJ1-2; D is uncertain. As DNA, the CDR3 is TGCAGCGTTCTCTCCGATGGCTACACCTTC. It translates to CSVLSDGYTF.